This T cell receptor beta chain was identified during a study of T cell responses to AZD1222 COVID-19 vaccine. Profiling relied on immunoSEQ multiplex PCR, and the TCRdb table lists in-frame clones only, not all of them. The sample records 100,000 to 150,000 clones, over 90% being singletons. V dropped 5 bases and J dropped 2 bases, with 10 bases sitting between them. The length of the CDR3 is 15 residues. Germline CDR1 SGHAT, CDR2 FQDESV (reference sequence). This clonotype was obtained from an adult in good health. V is TRBV11-1 and J is TRBJ2-6, with no clear D. The sample here was peripheral blood, taken on day 0 of AZD1222 vaccination. The CDR3 sequence: CASSEKMTGANVLTF. CDR3 nucleotides: TGTGCCAGCAGCGAAAAGATGACTGGGGCCAACGTCCTGACTTTC. The whole variable domain, filled in from reference TRBV11-1 and TRBJ2-6, reads EAEVAQSPRYKITEKSQAVAFWCDPISGHATLYWYRQILGQGPELLVQFQDESVVDDSQLPKDRFSAERLKGVDSTLKIQPAELGDSAMYLCASSEKMTGANVLTFGAGSRLTVL.